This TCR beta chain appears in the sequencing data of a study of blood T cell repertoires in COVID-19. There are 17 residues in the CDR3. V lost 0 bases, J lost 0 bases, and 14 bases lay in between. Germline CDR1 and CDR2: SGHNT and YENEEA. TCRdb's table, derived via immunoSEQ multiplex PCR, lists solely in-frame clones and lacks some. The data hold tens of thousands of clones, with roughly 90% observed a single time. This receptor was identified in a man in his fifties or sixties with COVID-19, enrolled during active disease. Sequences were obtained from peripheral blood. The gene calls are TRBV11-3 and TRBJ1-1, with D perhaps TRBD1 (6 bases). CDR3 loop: CASSLDKQGVMNTEAFF. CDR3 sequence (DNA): TGTGCCAGCAGCTTAGATAAACAGGGCGTCATGAACACTGAAGCTTTCTTT.